A selection of T cell receptor beta chains follows, all from one sample in a study of T cell responses to AZD1222 COVID-19 vaccine. Assay: immunoSEQ multiplex PCR; the TCRdb copy retains only in-frame clones and omits some. This table holds 150,000 or so clones, 90% found once. The sample in question was peripheral blood, obtained on day 0 of AZD1222 vaccination. Receptors were obtained from an adult in good health. CDR3s include the opening cysteine and the closing phenylalanine or tryptophan. A D gene is named only where the DNA matches it firmly. A row's size may be missing; if present it is once, few, many or a size class.

TRBV4-3	-	TRBJ2-1	-	CASSQSVGAGDPDNEQFF	TGCGCCAGCAGCCAAAGTGTGGGGGCGGGAGATCCAGACAATGAGCAGTTCTTC
TRBV7-9	-	TRBJ1-4	-	CASSKRQQNEKLFF	TGTGCCAGCTCCAAAAGACAGCAAAATGAAAAACTGTTTTTT
TRBV4-3	TRBD2	TRBJ2-3	-	CASSQSPGLVTDTQYF	TGCGCCAGCAGCCAGAGTCCGGGACTAGTCACAGATACGCAGTATTTT
TRBV9	-	TRBJ2-7	once	CASSPDTVEDEQYF	TGTGCCAGCAGCCCTGATACGGTGGAGGACGAGCAGTACTTC
TRBV7-9	TRBD2	TRBJ2-1	-	CASSLGGLAGGSNEQFF	TGTGCCAGCAGCTTAGGGGGCCTAGCGGGAGGGTCCAATGAGCAGTTCTTC
TRBV24-1	-	TRBJ2-7	-	CATSDGAYEQYF	TGTGCCACCAGTGATGGAGCTTACGAGCAGTACTTC
TRBV27	TRBD1	TRBJ2-7	once	CASSTGMEYEQYF	TGTGCCAGCTCGACAGGGATGGAGTACGAGCAGTACTTC
TRBV27	TRBD1	TRBJ2-7	-	CASSPLGTVSYEQYF	TGTGCCAGCAGTCCACTCGGGACAGTCTCCTACGAGCAGTACTTC
TRBV27	-	TRBJ2-2	few	CASSFTGELFF	TGTGCCAGCAGTTTTACCGGGGAGCTGTTTTTT
TRBV3-1/TRBV3-2	TRBD1	TRBJ1-1	once	CASSQDLSGTGMGNTEAFF	TGTGCCAGCAGCCAAGATCTCTCCGGGACAGGGATGGGGAACACTGAAGCTTTCTTT
TRBV2	TRBD2	TRBJ2-7	-	CASRSSGRSSYEQYF	TGTGCCAGCAGGTCTAGCGGGAGGAGCTCCTACGAGCAGTACTTC
TRBV7-2	-	TRBJ2-7	-	CASSLVTTYEQYF	TGTGCCAGCAGCTTAGTCACTACCTACGAGCAGTACTTC
TRBV18	-	TRBJ2-7	-	CASSQQGSNPYEQYF	TGTGCCAGCTCACAACAGGGAAGCAACCCCTACGAGCAGTACTTC
TRBV7-9	-	TRBJ2-3	-	CASSLFAGSTDTQYF	TGTGCCAGCAGCTTATTTGCGGGAAGCACAGATACGCAGTATTTT
TRBV28	TRBD2	TRBJ2-7	-	CASSLVWTSGNYEQYF	TGTGCCAGCAGTTTAGTTTGGACTAGCGGGAACTACGAGCAGTACTTC
TRBV28	TRBD1	TRBJ2-1	few	CASSLWVGGVYNEQFF	TGTGCCAGCAGTTTATGGGTAGGGGGCGTATACAATGAGCAGTTCTTC
TRBV29-1	TRBD1	TRBJ1-1	-	CSVDNFMGTGNTEAFF	TGCAGCGTTGATAATTTTATGGGGACAGGGAACACTGAAGCTTTCTTT
TRBV7-2	-	TRBJ1-6	-	CASSESLTRYNSPLHF	TGTGCCAGCAGCGAATCCTTGACCCGATATAATTCACCCCTCCACTTT
TRBV27	-	TRBJ2-1	-	CASSSLAGWNEQFF	TGTGCCAGCAGTTCATTGGCAGGGTGGAATGAGCAGTTCTTC
TRBV29-1	TRBD1	TRBJ2-7	-	CSVERQGFYEQYF	TGCAGCGTTGAAAGACAGGGGTTTTACGAGCAGTACTTC
TRBV24-1	TRBD2	TRBJ2-1	-	CATSDRSGAEQFF	TGTGCCACCAGTGATCGGAGCGGGGCTGAGCAGTTCTTC
TRBV9	-	TRBJ2-3	-	CASSVDWGGTDTQYF	TGTGCCAGCAGCGTAGATTGGGGGGGCACAGATACGCAGTATTTT
TRBV11-1	TRBD1	TRBJ1-2	-	CASSLSGTGVVDGYTF	TGTGCCAGCAGCTTATCCGGGACAGGGGTTGTGGATGGCTACACCTTC
TRBV18	-	TRBJ1-1	-	CASSPRAGAEAFF	TGTGCCAGCTCACCCCGGGCGGGGGCTGAAGCTTTCTTT
TRBV27	TRBD2	TRBJ2-7	-	CASSLSSGTYEQYF	TGTGCCAGCAGCTTATCTAGCGGTACCTACGAGCAGTACTTC
TRBV5-1	-	TRBJ2-4	-	CASSWAPSRGNIQYF	TGCGCCAGCAGCTGGGCCCCCTCGCGAGGGAACATTCAGTACTTC
TRBV2	-	TRBJ2-3	-	CASSERQGAGTDTQYF	TGTGCCAGCAGTGAACGGCAGGGAGCGGGCACAGATACGCAGTATTTT
TRBV11-2	-	TRBJ1-1	-	CASSLGSRVGAFF	TGTGCCAGCAGCTTAGGATCCCGGGTTGGGGCTTTCTTT
TRBV28	-	TRBJ1-2	-	CASTVYVGDYGYTF	TGTGCCAGCACAGTTTATGTCGGGGACTATGGCTACACCTTC
TRBV5-4	TRBD1	TRBJ1-6	-	CASSSPGTGVNSPLHF	TGTGCCAGCAGCTCCCCCGGGACAGGCGTCAATTCACCCCTCCACTTT
TRBV28	-	TRBJ1-4	-	CASRKGNEKLFF	TGTGCCAGCAGGAAGGGGAATGAAAAACTGTTTTTT
TRBV7-9	TRBD2	TRBJ2-1	-	CASSYTSGTYNEQFF	TGTGCCAGCAGCTATACTAGCGGGACATACAATGAGCAGTTCTTC
TRBV7-2	TRBD1	TRBJ2-1	-	CASSSSRDRVDEQFF	TGTGCCAGCAGCTCGTCCCGGGACAGGGTCGATGAGCAGTTCTTC
TRBV19	TRBD1	TRBJ1-5	-	CASSPDRVGQPQHF	TGTGCCAGTAGTCCCGACAGGGTTGGACAGCCCCAGCATTTT
TRBV18	TRBD1	TRBJ1-6	-	CASSPGTENSPLHF	TGTGCCAGCTCACCGGGGACAGAAAATTCACCCCTCCACTTT
TRBV11-3	-	TRBJ2-1	-	CASSLGDREQFF	TGTGCCAGCAGCTTAGGAGACAGGGAGCAGTTCTTC
TRBV2	-	TRBJ1-4	-	CASSAWRGGNEKLFF	TGTGCCAGCAGCGCCTGGAGAGGAGGGAATGAAAAACTGTTTTTT
TRBV4-1	-	TRBJ1-2	-	CASSQPGQSYGYTF	TGCGCCAGCAGCCAACCCGGACAGTCCTATGGCTACACCTTC
TRBV12-3/TRBV12-4	-	TRBJ1-6	-	CASRRDYSPLHF	TGTGCCAGCCGCCGGGACTATTCACCCCTCCACTTT
TRBV27	TRBD2	TRBJ2-3	-	CASSMGLALDTQYF	TGTGCCAGCAGTATGGGACTAGCTTTGGATACGCAGTATTTT
TRBV29-1	TRBD2	TRBJ2-1	-	CSTNLGSSGNNEQFF	TGCAGTACTAATTTAGGGTCTAGCGGTAACAATGAGCAGTTCTTC
TRBV6-5	-	TRBJ1-5	-	CASKTENSNQPQHF	TGTGCCAGCAAGACAGAGAATAGCAATCAGCCCCAGCATTTT
TRBV6-5	-	TRBJ2-7	-	CASSSPVAGSYEQYF	TGTGCCAGCAGTTCCCCGGTGGCGGGGTCCTACGAGCAGTACTTC
TRBV10-3	TRBD2	TRBJ2-5	once	CAISEVLAGMGETQYF	TGTGCCATCAGTGAGGTGCTAGCGGGAATGGGAGAGACCCAGTACTTC
TRBV7-2	-	TRBJ2-2	once	CASSLVRWNTGELFF	TGTGCCAGCAGCTTAGTTCGATGGAACACCGGGGAGCTGTTTTTT
TRBV28	TRBD1	TRBJ1-2	-	CASSSQGASYGYTF	TGTGCCAGCAGTTCACAGGGGGCATCCTATGGCTACACCTTC
TRBV21-1	-	TRBJ2-2	few	CASIPPEATGELFF	TGTGCCAGCATACCTCCCGAAGCCACCGGGGAGCTGTTTTTT
TRBV3-1/TRBV3-2	TRBD1	TRBJ1-4	-	CASSQDATGERGKLFF	TGTGCCAGCAGCCAAGACGCCACAGGGGAAAGGGGAAAACTGTTTTTT
TRBV15	-	TRBJ1-3	-	CATSRDRTISGNTIYF	TGTGCCACCAGCAGAGATCGAACCATCTCTGGAAACACCATATATTTT
TRBV19	TRBD2	TRBJ2-1	-	CASSPGRAGVLQYNEQFF	TGTGCCAGTAGTCCAGGACGAGCGGGAGTTTTACAATACAATGAGCAGTTCTTC
TRBV11-2	TRBD1	TRBJ1-1	-	CASSPYRDRVTEAFF	TGTGCCAGCAGCCCTTACCGGGACAGGGTCACTGAAGCTTTCTTT
TRBV28	-	TRBJ1-5	-	CASSPPGQPQHF	TGTGCCAGCAGTCCACCCGGTCAGCCCCAGCATTTT
TRBV21-1	-	TRBJ2-1	-	CASSLHSGRVVINEQFF	TGTGCCAGCAGCTTACATAGCGGGAGGGTCGTAATCAATGAGCAGTTCTTC
TRBV2	TRBD2	TRBJ2-1	-	CASRPSGLADEQFF	TGTGCCAGCAGGCCGTCGGGACTAGCGGATGAGCAGTTCTTC
TRBV28	TRBD2	TRBJ2-7	-	CAATTRGGREQYF	TGTGCCGCAACTACCCGGGGGGGGAGGGAGCAGTACTTC
TRBV15	TRBD2	TRBJ2-1	-	CATSRGLAGTNEQFF	TGTGCCACCAGCAGAGGGCTAGCGGGAACCAATGAGCAGTTCTTC
TRBV10-3	-	TRBJ2-7	-	CAISRDRSYEQYF	TGTGCCATCAGCCGGGACCGGTCCTACGAGCAGTACTTC